The clone carrying this T cell receptor (beta chain) was counted between two and nine times. Its matching antigen is unknown. The sample originates from a study of T-cell memory formation after mild COVID-19. Overall study results and limits: Clones shrinking from day 15 to 85 showed even CD4/CD8 mixes; later expanders tilted CD4+.

The germline CDR1 and CDR2 sequences are MNHEY and SVGAGI. V lost 6 bases, J lost 1 base, and 9 bases lay in between. This CDR3 has 13 amino acids. Libraries for TCRalpha and TCRbeta carried sample barcodes and unique molecular identifiers via 5'RACE. TCRdb reprocessed the 5' RACE reads with MiXCR, giving one entry per CDR3 protein. The sample contains 380,000 or so distinct CDR3 sequences, roughly 15% of which appear only once. V usage is TRBV6-5 and J usage is TRBJ1-1, with D maybe TRBD1 (6 bases). Sequenced input: PBMCs or a T cell subset sorted from them (not recorded which). The source of this sequence is a man in his late teens or twenties who had mild COVID-19 (a few samples of this study predate the infection). Cell type and time point are not known. Here the CDR3 DNA reads TGTGCCAGCAGACTACAGGGGAACACTGAAGCTTTCTTT. It translates to CASRLQGNTEAFF.